Sample share makes the clone carrying this T cell receptor beta chain medium-sized. Its target is unknown. With 10%, 30% or 50% of RNA, about 19,000 to 1,000,000 naive CD8 T cells were sequenced. In the sort, naive CD8 T cells were defined as CD8+CD4-CCR7+CD45RA+. The sample is drawn from a study of molecular identifiers for immune sequencing clone quantification. In preparing bulk TCR libraries, previously described methods and listed TCR primers were used. MiXCR, run by TCRdb on the PCR reads, gives a single entry per CDR3 protein. Of about 10,000 distinct CDR3 sequences listed, around 17% are singletons. Whole-study results and caveats: Among around 1 million naive cells, spiked Jurkat TCR RNA from a single cell was reportedly detectable.

This CDR3 is 18 amino acids long. With 6 bases clipped from V and 1 base from J, the junction kept 10 bases outside the gene matches. Germline values: CDR1 MNHNY, CDR2 SVGAGI (reference sequence). The receptor's source is a human donor in good health. Some libraries in this study had Jurkat cell RNA spiked in. The rearrangement joins TRBV6-6 to TRBJ2-7, with TRBD2 identical over 15 bases. The sample comprised naive CD8+ T cells from blood, with Jurkat cell RNA spiked in. Subset reported: FACS-sorted CD8+CD4-CCR7+CD45RA+ naive T cells. DNA of the CDR3: TGTGCCAGCAGCAGAGGGACTAGCGGGAGGTTCAGGTCCTACGAGCAGTACTTC. The encoded protein is CASSRGTSGRFRSYEQYF.